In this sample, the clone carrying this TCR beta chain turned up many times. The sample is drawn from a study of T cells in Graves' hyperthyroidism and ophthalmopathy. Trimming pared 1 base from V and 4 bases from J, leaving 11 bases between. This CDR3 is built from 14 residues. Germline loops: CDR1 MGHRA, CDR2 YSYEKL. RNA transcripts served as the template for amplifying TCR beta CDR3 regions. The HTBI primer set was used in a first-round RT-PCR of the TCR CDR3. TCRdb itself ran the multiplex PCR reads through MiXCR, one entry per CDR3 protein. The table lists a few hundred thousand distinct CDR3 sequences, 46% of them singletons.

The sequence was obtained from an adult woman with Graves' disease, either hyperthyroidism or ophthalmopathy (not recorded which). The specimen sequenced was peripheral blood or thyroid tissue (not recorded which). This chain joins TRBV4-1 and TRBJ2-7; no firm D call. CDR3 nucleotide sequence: TGCGCCAGCAGCCAAGGGCAAGGAGTGTACGAGCAGTACTTC. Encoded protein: CASSQGQGVYEQYF.